Below, 11 T cell receptor beta chains from the same sample are listed, as sequenced in a study of human T cells and chemical hapten exposure. Each CDR3 protein gets one entry after TCRdb re-called the RACE reads with MiXCR. The sample holds roughly 120,000 distinct CDR3 sequences, approximately 13% seen once. Specified time point: pre-sensitization, week 0. As for treatment: therapeutic diphenylcyclopropenone sensitization with weekly scalp DPC. The source was whole blood, collected in connection with sensitization to the hapten diphenylcyclopropenone (DPC). Source of these receptors: a woman aged 18 to 35 with alopecia areata. Some clones in this sample may be carry-over from other donors' samples.

In its sample, this clonotype was seen a few times. The J gene is TRBJ2-7, the V gene TRBV7-2; D gene ambiguous. This CDR3 contains 13 residues. Germline loops: CDR1 SGHTA, CDR2 FQGNSA. V was trimmed by 5 bases and J by 3 bases, leaving 11 bases between them. CDR3: CASSRAGYYEQYF. The CDR3 bases are TGTGCCAGCAGCCGGGCCGGTTACTACGAGCAGTACTTC. The entire variable domain, with the rest obtained from reference TRBV7-2 and TRBJ2-7, is as follows: GAGVSQSPSNKVTEKGKDVELRCDPISGHTALYWYRQSLGQGLEFLIYFQGNSAPDKSGLPSDRFSAERTGGSVSTLTIQRTQQEDSAVYLCASSRAGYYEQYFGPGTRLTVT.

This clonotype was seen many times. The chain is built from TRBV20-1 and TRBJ1-2; TRBD1 agrees at 9 bases. Germline V CDR1 and CDR2: DFQATT, SNEGSKA (reference sequence). The CDR3 runs 14 residues. The V segment lost 4 bases and the J segment 4 bases; nucleotides outside the gene matches: 7. This CDR3 is CSATSGTGTYGYTF. The CDR3 DNA is TGCAGTGCTACCTCCGGGACAGGGACCTATGGCTACACCTTC.

This clonotype appeared many times. The chain uses TRBV5-1 and TRBJ2-7; 8 nucleotides line up with TRBD2. Germline V CDR1 and CDR2: SGHRS, YFSETQ. This CDR3 is 15 amino acids long. V trimming: 3 bases; J trimming: 3 bases; junction bases outside the gene matches: 8. The CDR3 sequence: CASSSSSGTHYEQYF. The CDR3 bases are TGCGCCAGCAGCTCTAGTAGCGGGACCCACTACGAGCAGTACTTC.

The J gene is TRBJ1-6, the V gene TRBV6-5; no reliable D call. The CDR3 contains 19 residues. V shed 0 bases and J shed 4 bases, with 19 bases lying between them. Germline CDR1 and CDR2: MNHEY and SVGAGI. The chain's CDR3 is CASSYSNQLSRLYNSPLHF. In DNA form, the CDR3 reads TGTGCCAGCAGTTACTCGAATCAGCTAAGTCGGCTTTATAATTCACCCCTCCACTTT.

This clonotype was found a few times. The chain employs TRBV5-6 and TRBJ2-7; D gene uncertain. This CDR3 spans 12 amino acids. Germline V gene data show CDR1 as SGHDT and CDR2 as YYEEEE. V shed 0 bases and J shed 3 bases, with 4 bases lying between them. The CDR3 bases are TGTGCCAGCAGCTTGGAGGACTACGAGCAGTACTTC. This translates into CASSLEDYEQYF. Looking up the rest from reference TRBV5-6 and TRBJ2-7 gives the full variable domain: DAGVTQSPTHLIKTRGQQVTLRCSPKSGHDTVSWYQQALGQGPQFIFQYYEEEERQRGNFPDRFSGHQFPNYSSELNVNALLLGDSALYLCASSLEDYEQYFGPGTRLTVT.

Only a few counts were recorded for this clonotype. The gene calls are TRBV5-1 and TRBJ1-2; weak D call: TRBD1 (5 bases). Germline lookup yields CDR1 SGHRS and CDR2 YFSETQ. V was shortened by 6 bases and J by 7 bases, with 13 bases between the two germline ends. This CDR3 has 12 amino acids. The CDR3 DNA reads TGCGCCAGCACCGGACAAGATCTTGGCTACACCTTC. This encodes CASTGQDLGYTF.

This chain joins TRBV28 and TRBJ1-2, with 7 bases lining up with TRBD1. Trimming took 4 bases from V and 4 from J; bases not matched to a gene: 3. The length of the CDR3 is 13 residues. The germline gives CDR1 MDHEN, CDR2 SYDVKM. CDR3 DNA sequence: TGTGCCAGCAGTTCAGGGGGAGCCTATGGCTACACCTTC. Its translation is CASSSGGAYGYTF.

The V and J genes are TRBV29-1 and TRBJ1-2; D perhaps matches TRBD1 (5 bases). In germline, CDR1 is SQVTM, CDR2 ANQGSEA. This CDR3 is 17 amino acids long. Trimming pared 2 bases from V and 4 bases from J, leaving 23 bases between. CDR3 coding DNA: TGCAGCGTTGAAAAGGCCGGGACCGTAAGCTTTTCCTATGGCTACACCTTC. Translating it yields CSVEKAGTVSFSYGYTF.

For this clonotype: The junction shows a germline mismatch at one end, possibly a read error. The chain is built from TRBV4-3 and TRBJ2-5; either TRBD1 or TRBD2 may supply D (5 bases each). CDR3 size: 16 residues. Germline lookup yields CDR1 LGHNA and CDR2 YSLEER. The CDR3 DNA sequence: TGCGCCAGCAGACAAGAGGGACCACCCCGCCAAGAGACCCAGTACTTC. Residues: CASRQEGPPRQETQYF.

In this sample, this clonotype turned up a few times. This sequence joins TRBV5-1 and TRBJ2-3; D may be TRBD1 (6 bases). The length of the CDR3 is 16 residues. Looked up from germline, CDR1 is SGHRS and CDR2 is YFSETQ. Trimming shortened V by 0 bases and J by 7 bases, and 18 bases separated the two germline ends. This CDR3 is CASSLAEWGHGNTQYF. The DNA of the CDR3 is TGCGCCAGCAGCTTGGCAGAGTGGGGACACGGGAATACGCAGTATTTT.

This clonotype has at least ten counts. The gene calls are TRBV4-1 and TRBJ1-6, with unresolved D. V gave up 0 bases and J gave up 9 bases, with 12 bases separating them. The CDR3 contains 15 residues. Germline V lookup: CDR1 MGHRA, CDR2 YSYEKL. This CDR3 reads CASSQDRASGSPLHF. DNA of the CDR3: TGCGCCAGCAGCCAAGATCGGGCTTCGGGTTCACCCCTCCACTTT.